The rows below give T cell receptor beta chains drawn from one sample of a study of blood T cell repertoires in COVID-19. The assay was immunoSEQ multiplex PCR, and TCRdb's table has in-frame clones only and misses some. The table records under 30,000 clones, 85% to 95% of them present only once. The source material was peripheral blood. These receptors all come from a human donor with active COVID-19. The donor label of this sample is uncertain. Each CDR3 is given with its conserved first and last residue. The D gene is left open where the match is weak. Clone size, where shown, is once, few, many, or a class for clones that have expanded.

d_gene,abundance,v_gene,j_gene,CDR3nt,CDR3aa
TRBD1,once,TRBV5-6,TRBJ2-3,TGTGCCAGCAGCCTAGGACAGGGCAGTTTTGTTACGCAGTATTTT,CASSLGQGSFVTQYF
.,.,TRBV24-1,TRBJ2-1,TGTGCCACCAGTGACGGCGGGGACCCCAAGTCGGAGCAGTTCTTC,CATSDGGDPKSEQFF
TRBD1,.,TRBV18,TRBJ1-4,TGTGCCAGCTCACCACCGGAGACAGGGCCCGAAAAACTGTTTTTT,CASSPPETGPEKLFF
TRBD1,once,TRBV29-1,TRBJ2-1,TGCAGCGTTGAGGCAGGGGGCAACAATGAGCAGTTCTTC,CSVEAGGNNEQFF
TRBD2,.,TRBV4-2,TRBJ2-6,TGTGCCAGCACACCGGAAAGGGGCGGGAGCCTGACTGGGGCCAACGTCCTGACTTTC,CASTPERGGSLTGANVLTF
.,.,TRBV19,TRBJ1-1,TGTGCCAGTAGTAGCCCAGGGGAAGCGAACACTGAAGCTTTCTTT,CASSSPGEANTEAFF
.,once,TRBV7-6,TRBJ2-7,TGTGCCAGCAGTGAGGGCGCGACAGGGGACTACTACGAGCAGTACTTC,CASSEGATGDYYEQYF
.,.,TRBV7-2,TRBJ2-2,TGTGCCAGCAGCCGCGCTCCGGGGGTCACCGGGGAGCTGTTTTTT,CASSRAPGVTGELFF
TRBD1,.,TRBV28,TRBJ2-7,TGTGCCAGCAGCCCCGACAGGGGAACAATCTACGAGCAGTACTTC,CASSPDRGTIYEQYF
.,once,TRBV28,TRBJ2-7,TGTGCCAGTTATTCACAGGGTCCCTACGAGCAGTACTTC,CASYSQGPYEQYF
TRBD2,.,TRBV19,TRBJ2-1,TGTGCCAGTAGTCCGTGGGCGGGACTAGCGGACCTTGAGCAGTTCTTC,CASSPWAGLADLEQFF
.,once,TRBV10-1,TRBJ1-1,TGCGCCAGCAGTGAGTCGGGGACTACCAACACTGAAGCTTTCTTT,CASSESGTTNTEAFF
TRBD2,.,TRBV5-6,TRBJ2-7,TGTGCCAGCAGCTTGTTGAGAATAGCGGGAGGGCAATCCTACGAGCAGTACTTC,CASSLLRIAGGQSYEQYF
.,.,TRBV7-8,TRBJ2-5,TGTGCCAGCAGAACGGGGGGCCCCAAAGAGACCCAGTACTTC,CASRTGGPKETQYF
.,.,TRBV30,TRBJ1-2,TGTGCCTGGAGGCAGGGGTCGAACTATGGCTACACCTTC,CAWRQGSNYGYTF